This T cell receptor (beta chain) stems from a study of naive CD8 T cells in extremely preterm neonates. Blood donors were healthy children aged about 16-56 months and healthy nonsmoking adults. To note about this clone: The antigen is not known.

This table comes from immunoSEQ multiplex PCR, and its TCRdb copy is limited to in-frame clones, with some not included. The sample includes over 6,500 clones, 95% to 98% seen only once; the top ten take 0.25% to 0.35%. Study results and caveats: Relative to older groups, preterm infants had shorter, less trimmed CDR3s with fewer N additions.

Germline assignment: CDR1 GTSNPN and CDR2 SVGIG (reference sequence). This CDR3 has 13 amino acids. The germline V and J ends were trimmed by 2 bases and 1 base, with 8 bases remaining between them. Sequenced material: naive CD8+ T cells from blood. The sequence came from a human donor in good health. The genes are TRBV30 and TRBJ1-1; the D is unclear. The CDR3 DNA sequence: TGTGCCTGGAGTCCCCCGTGGAACACTGAAGCTTTCTTT. It translates to CAWSPPWNTEAFF.